Listed here are 21 T cell receptor beta chains from one sample, sequenced in a study of CD8+ T cells in alopecia areata. Extracted from the samples, RNA was reverse transcribed into cDNA to serve as the sequencing template. Produced via immunoSEQ multiplex PCR; TCRdb's table is partial and in-frame only. Of 110,000 or so clones listed, 35% to 40% are singletons. Material: CD4+ T cells sorted from blood. These receptors were collected from a human donor with alopecia areata.

The chain is built from TRBV11-2 and TRBJ2-1, with D tentatively TRBD2 (6 bases). The CDR3 has 14 residues. Germline CDR1 and CDR2: SGHAT and FQNNGV. V was clipped by 5 bases and J by 8 bases, with 16 bases between them. CDR3 coding DNA: TGTGCCAGCAGCGAACGACTAGAGGGAGATGAGCAGTTCTTC. This gives the protein CASSERLEGDEQFF.

This clone was recorded a few times. The gene calls are TRBV5-1 and TRBJ1-2; a weak D match, TRBD1 (6 bases). The germline V gene has CDR1 SGHRS and CDR2 YFSETQ. The CDR3 is 11 residues long. The ends were cut back, 2 bases at V and 14 bases at J, with 13 bases in the middle. For the CDR3, the DNA is TGCGCCAGCAGCTTCGGGGGGCATCAGACCTTC. It translates to CASSFGGHQTF.

The V and J genes are TRBV27 and TRBJ1-4, with 7 bases matching TRBD1. After removal of 6 bases from V and 10 bases from J, the junction contained 14 bases not matched to a gene. Germline CDR1 MNHEY, CDR2 SMNVEV (reference sequence). The CDR3 is made up of 15 amino acids. The CDR3: CASRQTGVARGKLFF. The CDR3 nucleotides are TGTGCCAGCAGACAAACAGGGGTGGCCCGTGGAAAACTGTTTTTT.

V gene TRBV4-1 combines with J gene TRBJ2-3; D is unresolved. V was trimmed by 0 bases and J by 0 bases, leaving 10 bases between them. This CDR3 is built from 16 residues. The germline V gene encodes CDR1 MGHRA and CDR2 YSYEKL. Here the CDR3 reads CASSQEGLGSTDTQYF. The CDR3 nucleotides are TGCGCCAGCAGCCAAGAAGGGTTGGGGAGCACAGATACGCAGTATTTT.

About this clone itself: This sample includes further DNA sequences coding for the same CDR3. The V gene is TRBV29-1, the J gene TRBJ2-2; no clear D gene. Trimming took 4 bases from V and 1 from J, leaving 7 bases between them. The CDR3 is made up of 13 amino acids. Germline V gene lookup returns CDR1 SQVTM and CDR2 ANQGSEA. The CDR3 region is CSVAGQNTGELFF. DNA for the CDR3: TGCAGCGTTGCGGGCCAGAACACCGGGGAGCTGTTTTTT.

This chain links TRBV18 with TRBJ2-3; D is perhaps TRBD1 or TRBD2 (5 bases each). V lost 8 bases to trimming and J lost 6 bases, with 15 bases between them. This CDR3 region has 13 residues. The V gene's germline CDR1 is KGHSH and CDR2 LQKENI. The CDR3 nucleotides are TGTGCCAGCCAAAGTGGGGGAGCGGATACGCAGTATTTT. Encoded protein: CASQSGGADTQYF.

The chain carries TRBV28 and TRBJ2-5, with 8 bases aligning to TRBD2. The CDR3 spans 15 residues. V shed 4 bases, J shed 5 bases, and the junction held 9 bases outside the gene matches. Looked up from germline, CDR1 is MDHEN and CDR2 is SYDVKM. The DNA of the CDR3 is TGTGCCAGCAGTTCCGGCGGCGGGGGGTTTGAGACCCAGTACTTC. Its translation is CASSSGGGGFETQYF.

This clone was seen once. The chain carries TRBV5-1 and TRBJ1-2; no firm D call. CDR1 and CDR2 from the germline V gene are SGHRS and YFSETQ. V lost 0 bases and J lost 6, with 12 bases in between. This CDR3 spans 14 amino acids. CDR3: CASSLVSTVDGYTF. In DNA, the CDR3 is TGCGCCAGCAGCTTGGTCAGCACCGTGGATGGCTACACCTTC.

This sequence joins TRBV5-1 and TRBJ2-5; D is undetermined. CDR1 is SGHRS and CDR2 is YFSETQ in the germline V gene. CDR3 length: 12 residues. The germline V and J ends were trimmed by 0 bases and 5 bases, with 5 bases remaining between them. The CDR3 spells CASSLARETQYF. Written as DNA, the CDR3 is TGCGCCAGCAGCTTGGCCCGGGAGACCCAGTACTTC.

This clone was seen a few times. CDR3 region: CASRSGPDQYF. CDR3 DNA sequence: TGTGCCAGTAGGTCCGGGCCCGACCAGTACTTC. The chain employs TRBV19 and TRBJ2-5, with D hard to call. Germline CDR1 is LNHDA and CDR2 is SQIVND (reference sequence). V lost 6 bases to trimming and J lost 10 bases, with 12 bases between them. The CDR3 consists of 11 residues. The variable domain in full, with the rest retrieved from reference TRBV19 and TRBJ2-5, is DGGITQSPKYLFRKEGQNVTLSCEQNLNHDAMYWYRQDPGQGLRLIYYSQIVNDFQKGDIAEGYSVSREKKESFPLTVTSAQKNPTAFYLCASRSGPDQYFGPGTRLLVL.

V gene TRBV30 combines with J gene TRBJ1-4; D not certain. Germline V gene sequence: CDR1 GTSNPN, CDR2 SVGIG (reference sequence). The CDR3 runs 13 residues. V lost 4 bases, J lost 3 bases, and 9 bases lay in between. CDR3 region: CAWTSGSNEKLFF. CDR3 coding DNA: TGTGCCTGGACCTCCGGGTCTAATGAAAAACTGTTTTTT. Filled out from reference TRBV30 and TRBJ1-4, the complete variable domain reads SQTIHQWPATLVQPVGSPLSLECTVEGTSNPNLYWYRQAAGRGLQLLFYSVGIGQISSEVPQNLSASRPQDRQFILSSKKLLLSDSGFYLCAWTSGSNEKLFFGSGTQLSVL.

This clone came up a few times. The rearrangement joins TRBV27 to TRBJ1-6, with unresolved D. Germline V gives CDR1 MNHEY, CDR2 SMNVEV (reference sequence). Trimming removed 0 bases from V and 9 bases from J, with 6 bases in between. The CDR3 contains 13 residues. The DNA of the CDR3 is TGTGCCAGCAGTTTATCCCCTGGTTCACCCCTCCACTTT. The encoded protein is CASSLSPGSPLHF.

The rearrangement links TRBV29-1 to TRBJ2-3; unclear D gene. The CDR3 contains 12 residues. CDR1 SQVTM and CDR2 ANQGSEA come from the germline V gene. The V and J ends lost 0 bases and 5 bases respectively, with 6 bases between them. The CDR3 nucleotides are TGCAGCGTTGAAGAACCCCGAGATACGCAGTATTTT. Its translation: CSVEEPRDTQYF.

The J gene is TRBJ2-2, the V gene TRBV30; 7 positions match TRBD2. This CDR3 spans 14 amino acids. Trimming removed 2 bases from V and 4 bases from J; junction bases left unmatched: 4. Germline V lookup: CDR1 GTSNPN, CDR2 SVGIG (reference sequence). The CDR3: CAWSTGGGTGELFF. In DNA form, the CDR3 reads TGTGCCTGGAGTACAGGCGGGGGCACCGGGGAGCTGTTTTTT.

This clone was counted a single time. This chain uses TRBV7-3 with TRBJ1-2, with 7 bases identical to TRBD1. V lost 2 bases and J lost 4; bases outside the gene matches: 10. CDR1 SGHTA and CDR2 FQGTGA come from the germline V gene. The CDR3 runs to 16 residues. Here the CDR3 reads CASSLGGGASPYGYTF. CDR3 nucleotide sequence: TGTGCCAGCAGCTTAGGAGGGGGCGCCTCCCCCTATGGCTACACCTTC.

This chain connects TRBV5-1 to TRBJ1-1; D remains unclear. The CDR3 sequence is 15 residues long. The V and J ends lost 1 base and 1 base respectively, with 11 bases between them. Per the germline V gene, CDR1 is SGHRS and CDR2 is YFSETQ. The CDR3 region has the DNA TGCGCCAGCAGCTTGACCGGATCCCGGAACACTGAAGCTTTCTTT. As protein: CASSLTGSRNTEAFF.

This chain links TRBV2 with TRBJ1-1; TRBD1 might be the D (5 bases). V lost 5 bases and J 7 bases, leaving 17 bases between the germline ends. This CDR3 is 14 amino acids long. Germline-derived CDR1 and CDR2 are SNHLY and FYNNEI. CDR3 region: CASSKNQGLGEAFF. The DNA for the CDR3 is TGTGCCAGCAGTAAAAATCAGGGACTGGGTGAAGCTTTCTTT.

This rearrangement joins TRBV29-1 to TRBJ2-5, with 8 bases identical to TRBD1. Unmatched junction bases numbered 8, after V lost 7 bases and J lost 4 bases. The CDR3 runs 13 residues. Germline V gene lookup returns CDR1 SQVTM and CDR2 ANQGSEA. The CDR3 bases are TGCAGCGCTCATCAGGGGGCTGGAGAGACCCAGTACTTC. Translating gives CSAHQGAGETQYF.

The V gene is TRBV29-1, the J gene TRBJ2-7, with a possible D match to TRBD2 (5 bases). The CDR3 has 12 amino acids. Germline V gene data show CDR1 as SQVTM and CDR2 as ANQGSEA. Between the trimmed V and J ends, which lost 8 bases and 4 bases, there was a span of 15 bases. This CDR3 is CSIFRGTYEQYF. The CDR3 DNA is TGCAGCATATTCCGGGGTACTTACGAGCAGTACTTC.

This chain connects TRBV29-1 to TRBJ1-5, with D maybe TRBD1 (6 bases). Germline V gives CDR1 SQVTM, CDR2 ANQGSEA. Trimming removed 5 bases at V and 4 bases at J, with 9 bases between. The CDR3 spans 12 residues. The CDR3 spells CSVLGQNQPQHF. The CDR3 DNA reads as TGCAGCGTTTTGGGACAAAATCAGCCCCAGCATTTT.

V usage is TRBV25-1 and J usage is TRBJ2-3; D uncertain. V dropped 6 bases and J dropped 2 bases, with 6 bases sitting between them. The CDR3 is 12 amino acids. In germline, CDR1 is MGHDK, CDR2 SYGVNS. CDR3 region: CASSVVTDTQYF. The CDR3 nucleotides are TGTGCCAGCAGCGTCGTCACAGATACGCAGTATTTT.